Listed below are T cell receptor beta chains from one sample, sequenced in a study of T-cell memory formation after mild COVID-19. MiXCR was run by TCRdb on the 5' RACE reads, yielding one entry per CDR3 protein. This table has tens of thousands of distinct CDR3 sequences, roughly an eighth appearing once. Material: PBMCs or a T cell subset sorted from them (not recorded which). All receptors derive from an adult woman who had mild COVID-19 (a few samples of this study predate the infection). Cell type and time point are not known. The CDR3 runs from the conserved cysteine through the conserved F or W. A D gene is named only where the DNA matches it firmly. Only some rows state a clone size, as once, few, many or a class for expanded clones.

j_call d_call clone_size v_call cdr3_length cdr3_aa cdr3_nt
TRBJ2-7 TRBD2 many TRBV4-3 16 CASSPWTSGSSYEQYF TGCGCCAGCAGCCCTTGGACTAGCGGGAGCTCCTACGAGCAGTACTTC
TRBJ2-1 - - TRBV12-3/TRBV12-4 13 CASSLERYNEQFF TGTGCCAGCAGTTTGGAGCGTTACAATGAGCAGTTCTTC
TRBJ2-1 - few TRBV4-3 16 CASSQELPSSSNEQFF TGCGCCAGCAGCCAAGAGCTGCCAAGCAGTAGCAATGAGCAGTTCTTC
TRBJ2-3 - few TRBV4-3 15 CASSQAGDGPDTQYF TGCGCCAGCAGCCAAGCAGGGGACGGACCAGATACGCAGTATTTT
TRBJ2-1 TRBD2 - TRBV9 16 CASTSSGRSSYNEQFF TGTGCCAGCACCTCTAGCGGGAGAAGCTCCTACAATGAGCAGTTCTTC
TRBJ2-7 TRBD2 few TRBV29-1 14 CSVDGSGGDYEQYF TGCAGCGTTGATGGTAGCGGGGGGGACTACGAGCAGTACTTC
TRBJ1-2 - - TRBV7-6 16 CASSLASEGVRDGYTF TGTGCCAGCAGCTTAGCCTCTGAGGGGGTTCGGGATGGCTACACCTTC
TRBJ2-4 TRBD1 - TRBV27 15 CASRWTGVDKNIQYF TGTGCCAGCAGGTGGACAGGGGTGGACAAAAACATTCAGTACTTC
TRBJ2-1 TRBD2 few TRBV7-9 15 CASSEPGLAPSEQFF TGTGCCAGCAGCGAGCCGGGACTAGCGCCCAGTGAGCAGTTCTTC
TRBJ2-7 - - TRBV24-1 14 CATSDSRGLYEQYF TGTGCCACCAGTGATTCAAGAGGGCTGTACGAGCAGTACTTC
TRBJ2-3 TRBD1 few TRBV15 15 CATSTRDRQRDTQYF TGTGCCACCAGCACCAGGGACAGGCAAAGGGATACGCAGTATTTT
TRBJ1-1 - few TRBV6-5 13 CASSYGTHQQAFF TGTGCCAGCAGTTACGGGACCCACCAGCAAGCTTTCTTT
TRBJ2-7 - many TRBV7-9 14 CASSLVGAYYEQYF TGTGCCAGCAGCTTAGTTGGAGCCTACTACGAGCAGTACTTC
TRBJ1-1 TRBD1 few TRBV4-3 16 CASSHPTDRRNTEAFF TGCGCCAGCAGCCATCCCACGGACAGGAGAAACACTGAAGCTTTCTTT
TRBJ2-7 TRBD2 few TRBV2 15 CASSRTSGQTYEQYF TGTGCCAGCAGTCGGACTAGCGGGCAGACCTACGAGCAGTACTTC
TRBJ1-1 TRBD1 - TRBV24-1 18 CATSDSERDRLMNTEAFF TGTGCCACCAGTGACTCGGAACGGGACAGACTGATGAACACTGAAGCTTTCTTT
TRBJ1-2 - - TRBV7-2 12 CAIMTGPYGYTF TGTGCCATAATGACAGGCCCCTATGGCTACACCTTC
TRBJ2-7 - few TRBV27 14 CASSLLGNHDEQYF TGTGCCAGCAGTCTCCTAGGGAATCACGACGAGCAGTACTTC
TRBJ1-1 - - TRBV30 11 CAWSLDGEAFF TGTGCCTGGAGTCTTGATGGGGAAGCTTTCTTT
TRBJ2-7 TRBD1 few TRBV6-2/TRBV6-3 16 CASSSDRGLPYYEQYF TGTGCCAGCAGTTCCGACAGGGGCCTACCCTACTACGAGCAGTACTTC
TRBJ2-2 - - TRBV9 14 CASSVALATGELFF TGTGCCAGCAGCGTAGCCTTGGCTACCGGGGAGCTGTTTTTT
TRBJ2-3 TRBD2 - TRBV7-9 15 CASSSVAGEKDTQYF TGTGCCAGCAGCTCGGTAGCGGGAGAGAAGGATACGCAGTATTTT
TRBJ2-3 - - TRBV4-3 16 CASSQDRWRGLNTQYF TGCGCCAGCAGCCAAGACCGCTGGCGTGGGCTGAATACGCAGTATTTT
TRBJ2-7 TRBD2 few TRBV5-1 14 CANNTSGGMYEQYF TGCGCCAACAACACTAGCGGGGGGATGTACGAGCAGTACTTC
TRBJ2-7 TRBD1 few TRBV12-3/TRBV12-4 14 CASSPPDRESEQYF TGTGCCAGCAGTCCTCCGGACAGGGAGTCCGAGCAGTACTTC
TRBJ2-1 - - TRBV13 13 CASGGSSYNEQFF TGTGCCAGTGGGGGCAGCTCCTACAATGAGCAGTTCTTC
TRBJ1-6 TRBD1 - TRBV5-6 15 CASSLDRGSGSPLHF TGTGCCAGCAGCTTAGACAGGGGATCGGGTTCACCCCTCCACTTT
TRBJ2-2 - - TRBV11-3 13 CASSLVPVGELFF TGTGCCAGCAGCTTAGTTCCGGTCGGGGAGCTGTTTTTT
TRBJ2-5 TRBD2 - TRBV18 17 CASSPPELAGAPETQYF TGTGCCAGCTCACCACCGGAACTAGCGGGAGCCCCAGAGACCCAGTACTTC
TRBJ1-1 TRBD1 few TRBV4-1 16 CASSQAPRDRGLEAFF TGCGCCAGCAGCCAAGCCCCCCGGGACAGGGGTCTTGAAGCTTTCTTT
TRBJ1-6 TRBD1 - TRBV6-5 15 CASSWTGPAGDPLHF TGTGCCAGCAGCTGGACAGGGCCCGCAGGGGATCCCCTCCACTTT
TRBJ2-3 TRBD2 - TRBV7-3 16 CASSSGLAGVTDTQYF TGTGCCAGCAGCTCGGGACTAGCGGGAGTTACAGATACGCAGTATTTT
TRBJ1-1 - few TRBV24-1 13 CATTLGTNTEAFF TGTGCCACCACCCTAGGGACGAACACTGAAGCTTTCTTT
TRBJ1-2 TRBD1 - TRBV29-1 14 CSVGPYDRADGYTF TGCAGCGTTGGCCCCTATGACAGGGCGGATGGCTACACCTTC
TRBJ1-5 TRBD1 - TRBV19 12 CAGGTGDQPQHF TGTGCCGGAGGGACAGGGGATCAGCCCCAGCATTTT
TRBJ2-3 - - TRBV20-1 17 CSASPPPLASSTDTQYF TGCAGTGCTAGTCCTCCCCCCCTAGCGAGCAGCACAGATACGCAGTATTTT
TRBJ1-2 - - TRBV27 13 CASSLQVNYGYTF TGTGCCAGCAGTTTACAGGTCAACTATGGCTACACCTTC
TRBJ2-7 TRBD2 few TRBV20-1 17 CSARDPQGLAGAYEQYF TGCAGTGCTAGAGATCCCCAGGGACTAGCGGGCGCCTACGAGCAGTACTTC
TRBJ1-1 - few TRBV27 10 CASGNTEAFF TGTGCCAGCGGGAACACTGAAGCTTTCTTT
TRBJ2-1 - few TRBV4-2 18 CASSQETPGHYTYNEQFF TGTGCCAGCAGCCAAGAGACCCCGGGCCACTACACCTACAATGAGCAGTTCTTC
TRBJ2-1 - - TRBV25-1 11 CASEEGARKFF TGTGCCAGCGAGGAGGGAGCCCGTAAGTTCTTC
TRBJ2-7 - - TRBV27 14 CASSAYGAPYEQYF TGTGCCAGCAGTGCATACGGCGCCCCGTACGAGCAGTACTTC